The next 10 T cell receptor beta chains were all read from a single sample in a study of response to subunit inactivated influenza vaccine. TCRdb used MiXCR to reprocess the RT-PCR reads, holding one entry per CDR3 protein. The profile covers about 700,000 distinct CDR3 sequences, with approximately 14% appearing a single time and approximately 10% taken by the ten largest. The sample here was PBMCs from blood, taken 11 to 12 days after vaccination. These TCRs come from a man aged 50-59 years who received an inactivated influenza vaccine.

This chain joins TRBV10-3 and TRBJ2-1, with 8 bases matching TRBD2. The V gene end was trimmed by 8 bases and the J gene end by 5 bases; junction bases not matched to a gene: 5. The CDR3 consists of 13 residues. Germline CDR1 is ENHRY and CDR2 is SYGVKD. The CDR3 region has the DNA TGTGCCATCCGCGGGAGGTCGCACAATGAGCAGTTCTTC. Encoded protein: CAIRGRSHNEQFF.

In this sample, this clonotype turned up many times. The CDR3 is CASSLGGNSYNEQFF. CDR3 in DNA: TGTGCCAGCAGCTTAGGGGGGAACTCCTACAATGAGCAGTTCTTC. The chain links TRBV11-2 to TRBJ2-1; D tentatively fits TRBD1 or TRBD2 (5 bases each). V shed 1 base and J shed 0 bases, with 7 bases lying between them. The CDR3 loop spans 15 amino acids. The germline V gene has CDR1 SGHAT and CDR2 FQNNGV.

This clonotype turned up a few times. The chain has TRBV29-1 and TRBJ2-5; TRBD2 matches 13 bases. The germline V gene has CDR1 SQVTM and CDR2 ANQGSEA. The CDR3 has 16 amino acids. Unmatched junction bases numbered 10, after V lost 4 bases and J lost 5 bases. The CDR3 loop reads CSVGGSGTSGTETQYF. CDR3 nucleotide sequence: TGCAGCGTTGGAGGGTCCGGGACTAGCGGGACGGAGACCCAGTACTTC.

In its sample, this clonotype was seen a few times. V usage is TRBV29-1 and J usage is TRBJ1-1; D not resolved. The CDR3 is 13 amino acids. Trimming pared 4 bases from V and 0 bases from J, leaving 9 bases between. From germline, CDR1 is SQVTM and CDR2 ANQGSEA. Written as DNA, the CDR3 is TGCAGCGTTGTAGTAGGGCTGAACACTGAAGCTTTCTTT. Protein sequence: CSVVVGLNTEAFF.

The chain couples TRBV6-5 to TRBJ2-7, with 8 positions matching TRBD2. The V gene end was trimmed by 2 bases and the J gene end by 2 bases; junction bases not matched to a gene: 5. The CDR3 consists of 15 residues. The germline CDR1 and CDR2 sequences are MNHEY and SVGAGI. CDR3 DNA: TGTGCCAGCAGTTACCAGCGGGGGAGCCCCTACGAGCAGTACTTC. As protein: CASSYQRGSPYEQYF.

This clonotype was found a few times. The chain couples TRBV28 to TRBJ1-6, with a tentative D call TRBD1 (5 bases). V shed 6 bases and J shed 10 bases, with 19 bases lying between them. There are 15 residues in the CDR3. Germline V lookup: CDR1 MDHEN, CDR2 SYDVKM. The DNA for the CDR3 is TGTGCCAGCAGACCGGGACCGGCGGTAGGGTCACCCCTCCACTTT. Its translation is CASRPGPAVGSPLHF. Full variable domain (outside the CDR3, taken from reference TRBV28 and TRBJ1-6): DVKVTQSSRYLVKRTGEKVFLECVQDMDHENMFWYRQDPGLGLRLIYFSYDVKMKEKGDIPEGYSVSREKKERFSLILESASTNQTSMYLCASRPGPAVGSPLHFGNGTRLTVT.

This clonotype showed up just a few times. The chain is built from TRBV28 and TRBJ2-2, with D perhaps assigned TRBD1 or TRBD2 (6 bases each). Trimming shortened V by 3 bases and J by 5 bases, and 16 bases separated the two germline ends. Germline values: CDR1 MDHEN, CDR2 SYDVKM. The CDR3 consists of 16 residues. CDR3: CASSLPGGQRTGELFF. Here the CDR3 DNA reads TGTGCCAGCAGTTTGCCCGGGGGACAACGGACCGGGGAGCTGTTTTTT.

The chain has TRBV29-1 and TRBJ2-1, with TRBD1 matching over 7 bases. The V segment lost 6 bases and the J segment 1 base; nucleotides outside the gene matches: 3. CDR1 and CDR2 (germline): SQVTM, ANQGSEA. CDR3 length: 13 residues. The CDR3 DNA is TGCAGCGTCACAGGGGTTTCCTACAATGAGCAGTTCTTC. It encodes CSVTGVSYNEQFF.

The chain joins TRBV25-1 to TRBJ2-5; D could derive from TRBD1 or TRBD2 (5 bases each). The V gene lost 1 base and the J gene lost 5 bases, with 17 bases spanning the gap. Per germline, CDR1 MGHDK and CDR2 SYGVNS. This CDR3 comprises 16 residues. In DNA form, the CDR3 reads TGTGCCAGCAGTGAATTAGCGTATCGGGGCGGGGAGACCCAGTACTTC. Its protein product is CASSELAYRGGETQYF.

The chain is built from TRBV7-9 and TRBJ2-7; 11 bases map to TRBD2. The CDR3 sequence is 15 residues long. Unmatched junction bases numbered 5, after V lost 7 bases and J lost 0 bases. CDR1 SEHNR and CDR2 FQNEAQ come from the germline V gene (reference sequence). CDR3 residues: CASTRTSGPSYEQYF. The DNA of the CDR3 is TGTGCCAGCACCCGGACTAGCGGGCCCTCCTACGAGCAGTACTTC.